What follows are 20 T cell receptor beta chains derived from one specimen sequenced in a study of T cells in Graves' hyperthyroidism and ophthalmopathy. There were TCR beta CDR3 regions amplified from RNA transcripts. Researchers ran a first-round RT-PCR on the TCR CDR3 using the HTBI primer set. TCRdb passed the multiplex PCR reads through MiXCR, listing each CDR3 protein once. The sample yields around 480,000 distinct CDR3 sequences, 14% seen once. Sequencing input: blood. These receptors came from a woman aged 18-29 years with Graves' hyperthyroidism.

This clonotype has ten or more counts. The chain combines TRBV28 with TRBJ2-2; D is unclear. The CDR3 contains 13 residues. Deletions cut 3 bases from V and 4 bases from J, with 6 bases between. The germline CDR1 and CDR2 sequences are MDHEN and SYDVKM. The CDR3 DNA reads TGTGCCAGCAGTTTTACTATCACCGGGGAGCTGTTTTTT. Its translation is CASSFTITGELFF.

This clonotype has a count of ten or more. The CDR3 region has the DNA TGTGCCAGCAGTTTGGGGGACGGCTACGAGCAGTACGTC. This translates into CASSLGDGYEQYV. V is TRBV27 and J is TRBJ2-7, with D perhaps given as TRBD1 or TRBD2 (5 bases each). Per the germline V gene, CDR1 is MNHEY and CDR2 is SMNVEV (reference sequence). V was clipped by 3 bases and J by 3 bases, with 9 bases between them. The CDR3 spans 13 residues.

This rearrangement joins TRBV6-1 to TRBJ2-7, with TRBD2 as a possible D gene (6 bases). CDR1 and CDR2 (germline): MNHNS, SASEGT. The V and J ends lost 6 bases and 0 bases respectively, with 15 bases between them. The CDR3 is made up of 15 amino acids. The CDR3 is CASSRSPGSSYEQYF. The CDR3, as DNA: TGTGCCAGCAGCCGCAGCCCCGGGAGCTCCTACGAGCAGTACTTC.

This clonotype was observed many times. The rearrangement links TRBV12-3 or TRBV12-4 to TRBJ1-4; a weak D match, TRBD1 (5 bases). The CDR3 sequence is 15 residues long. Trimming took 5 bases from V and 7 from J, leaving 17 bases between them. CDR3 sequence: CASSPGVLGGEKLFF. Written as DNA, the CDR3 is TGTGCCAGCAGTCCTGGGGTGTTGGGGGGTGAAAAACTGTTTTTT.

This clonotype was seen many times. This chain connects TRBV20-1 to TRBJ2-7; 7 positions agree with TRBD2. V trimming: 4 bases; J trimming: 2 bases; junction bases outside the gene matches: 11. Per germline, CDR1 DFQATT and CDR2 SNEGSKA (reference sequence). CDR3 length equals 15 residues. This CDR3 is CSANWASSGPYEQYF. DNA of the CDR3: TGCAGTGCTAACTGGGCGTCTAGCGGTCCCTACGAGCAGTACTTC.

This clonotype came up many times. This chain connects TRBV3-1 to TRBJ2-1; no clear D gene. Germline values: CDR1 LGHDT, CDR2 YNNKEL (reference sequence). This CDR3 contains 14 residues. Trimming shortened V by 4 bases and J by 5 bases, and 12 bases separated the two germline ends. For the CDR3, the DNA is TGTGCCAGCAGCCGGATGGCACTTCACAATGAGCAGTTCTTC. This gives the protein CASSRMALHNEQFF.

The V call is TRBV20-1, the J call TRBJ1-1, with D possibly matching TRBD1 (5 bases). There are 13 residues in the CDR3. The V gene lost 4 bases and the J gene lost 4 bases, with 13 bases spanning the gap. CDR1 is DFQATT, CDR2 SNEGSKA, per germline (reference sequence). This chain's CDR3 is CSAKRDGPTEAFF. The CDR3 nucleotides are TGCAGTGCTAAGAGGGACGGCCCCACTGAAGCTTTCTTT.

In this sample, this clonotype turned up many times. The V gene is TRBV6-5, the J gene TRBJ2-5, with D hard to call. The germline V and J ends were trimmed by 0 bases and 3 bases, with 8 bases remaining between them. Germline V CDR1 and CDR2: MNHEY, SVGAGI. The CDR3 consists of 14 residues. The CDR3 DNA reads TGTGCCAGCAGTTACTCGGGCAGTAAAGAGACCCAGTACTTC. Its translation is CASSYSGSKETQYF.

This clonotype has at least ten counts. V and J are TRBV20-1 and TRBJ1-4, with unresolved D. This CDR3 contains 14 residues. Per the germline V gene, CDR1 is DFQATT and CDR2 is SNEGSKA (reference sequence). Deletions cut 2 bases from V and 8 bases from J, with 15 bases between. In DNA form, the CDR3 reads TGCAGTGCTAGAAACGACAAACGAGGGGAAAAACTGTTTTTT. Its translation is CSARNDKRGEKLFF.

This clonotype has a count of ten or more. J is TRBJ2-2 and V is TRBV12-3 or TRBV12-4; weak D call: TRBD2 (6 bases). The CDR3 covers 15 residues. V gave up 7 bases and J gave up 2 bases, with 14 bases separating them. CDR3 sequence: CASTPGTFNTGELFF. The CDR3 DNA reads TGTGCCAGCACCCCCGGGACTTTTAACACCGGGGAGCTGTTTTTT.

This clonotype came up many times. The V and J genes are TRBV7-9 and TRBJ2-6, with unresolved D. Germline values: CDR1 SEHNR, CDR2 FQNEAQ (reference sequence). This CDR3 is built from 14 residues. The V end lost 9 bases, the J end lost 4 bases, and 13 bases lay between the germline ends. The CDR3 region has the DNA TGTGCCAGTGGGCAGAACCAGGGGGCCAACGTCCTGACTTTC. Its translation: CASGQNQGANVLTF. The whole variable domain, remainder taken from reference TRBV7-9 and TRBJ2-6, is DTGVSQNPRHKITKRGQNVTFRCDPISEHNRLYWYRQTLGQGPEFLTYFQNEAQLEKSRLLSDRFSAERPKGSFSTLEIQRTEQGDSAMYLCASGQNQGANVLTFGAGSRLTVL.

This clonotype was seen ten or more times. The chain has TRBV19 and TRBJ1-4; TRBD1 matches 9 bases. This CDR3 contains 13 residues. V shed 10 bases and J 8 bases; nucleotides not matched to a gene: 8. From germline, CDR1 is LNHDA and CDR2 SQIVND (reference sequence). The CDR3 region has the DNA TGTGCCACTCACAGGGGGCAGGACGAAAAACTGTTTTTT. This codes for CATHRGQDEKLFF.

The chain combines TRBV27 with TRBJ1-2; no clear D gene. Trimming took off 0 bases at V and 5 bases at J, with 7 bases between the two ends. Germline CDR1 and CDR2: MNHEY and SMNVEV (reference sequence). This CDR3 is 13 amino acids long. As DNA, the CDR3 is TGTGCCAGCAGTTTATCGATAGCGTATGGCTACACCTTC. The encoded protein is CASSLSIAYGYTF.

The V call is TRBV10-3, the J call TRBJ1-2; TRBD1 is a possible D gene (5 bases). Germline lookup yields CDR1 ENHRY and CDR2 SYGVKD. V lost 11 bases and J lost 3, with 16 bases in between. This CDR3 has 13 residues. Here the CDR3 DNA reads TGTGCCCTCCGGGCTTCGGGGGACTATGGCTACACCTTC. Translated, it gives CALRASGDYGYTF.

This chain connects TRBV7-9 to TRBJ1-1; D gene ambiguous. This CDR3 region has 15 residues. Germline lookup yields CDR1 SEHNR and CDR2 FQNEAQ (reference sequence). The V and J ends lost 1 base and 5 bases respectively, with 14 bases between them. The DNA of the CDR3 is TGTGCCAGCAGCTTAGACGGGTTTCTCAGGACTGAAGCTTTCTTT. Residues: CASSLDGFLRTEAFF. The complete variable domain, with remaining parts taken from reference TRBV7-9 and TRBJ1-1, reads DTGVSQNPRHKITKRGQNVTFRCDPISEHNRLYWYRQTLGQGPEFLTYFQNEAQLEKSRLLSDRFSAERPKGSFSTLEIQRTEQGDSAMYLCASSLDGFLRTEAFFGQGTRLTVV.

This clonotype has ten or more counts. The CDR3 loop reads CASSFRGDAYEQYF. The DNA of the CDR3 is TGTGCCAGCAGCTTCCGGGGAGATGCCTACGAGCAGTACTTC. The J gene is TRBJ2-7, the V gene TRBV11-1; maybe TRBD2 (5 bases). V was cut by 3 bases and J by 2 bases, with 11 bases left in between. The CDR3 length is 14 residues. Looked up from germline, CDR1 is SGHAT and CDR2 is FQDESV (reference sequence). The variable domain in full, completed from reference TRBV11-1 and TRBJ2-7, reads EAEVAQSPRYKITEKSQAVAFWCDPISGHATLYWYRQILGQGPELLVQFQDESVVDDSQLPKDRFSAERLKGVDSTLKIQPAELGDSAMYLCASSFRGDAYEQYFGPGTRLTVT.

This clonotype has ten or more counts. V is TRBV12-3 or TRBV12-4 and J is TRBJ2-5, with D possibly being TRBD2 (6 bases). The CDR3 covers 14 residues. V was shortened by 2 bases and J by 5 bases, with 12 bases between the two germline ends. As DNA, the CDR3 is TGTGCCAGCAGTTTAATACTAGCAATGGAGACCCAGTACTTC. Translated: CASSLILAMETQYF.

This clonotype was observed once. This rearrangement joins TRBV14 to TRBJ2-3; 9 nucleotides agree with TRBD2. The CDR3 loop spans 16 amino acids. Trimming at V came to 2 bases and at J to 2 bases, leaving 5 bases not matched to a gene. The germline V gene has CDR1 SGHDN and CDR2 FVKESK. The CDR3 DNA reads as TGTGCCAGCAGCCAAATAGCGGGAGTCTTCACAGATACGCAGTATTTT. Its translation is CASSQIAGVFTDTQYF.

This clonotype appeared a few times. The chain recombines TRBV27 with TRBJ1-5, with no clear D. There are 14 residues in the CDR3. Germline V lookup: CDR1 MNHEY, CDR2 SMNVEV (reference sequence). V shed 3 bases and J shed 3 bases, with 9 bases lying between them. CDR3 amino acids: CASSFKGYNQPQHF. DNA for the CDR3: TGTGCCAGCAGTTTCAAGGGTTACAATCAGCCCCAGCATTTT.

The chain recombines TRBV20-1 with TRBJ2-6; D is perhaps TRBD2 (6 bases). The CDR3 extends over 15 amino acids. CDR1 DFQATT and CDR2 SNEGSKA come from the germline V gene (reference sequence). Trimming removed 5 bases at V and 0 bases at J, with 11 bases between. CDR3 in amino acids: CSAGGGDSGANVLTF. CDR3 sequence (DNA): TGCAGTGCTGGCGGAGGGGACTCTGGGGCCAACGTCCTGACTTTC.